This T cell receptor (beta chain) was documented in a study of cytomegalovirus exposure and HLA in healthy donors. Study background: Earlier, 90 million to 140 million unique TCR beta sequences were recovered from about 170 million T cells by an analysis. Findings of the study overall: HLA allele associations emerged for around 16,000 TCR beta sequences in a later analysis, at 0.05 false discovery rate.

About this clone: What it binds is unknown.

Amplification used 60 Vbeta primers and 13 Jbeta primers. Sequencing used immunoSEQ multiplex PCR; TCRdb keeps in-frame clones, though not all of them. The data contain around 150,000 clones, roughly 76% of them singletons. The CDR3 spans 13 residues. V was pared by 6 bases and J by 6 bases, with 7 bases of the junction left unmatched. The germline gives CDR1 MNHEY, CDR2 SVGAGI. Sequencing used PBMCs. The rearrangement links TRBV6-5 to TRBJ1-1, with 7 bases matching TRBD1. The TCR was taken from a man between 60 and 75 years old in good health and CMV-seronegative. CDR3 nucleotides: TGTGCCAGCAGATCGACCGGGACAGCTGAAGCTTTCTTT. It yields the protein CASRSTGTAEAFF.